The clone carrying this T cell receptor (beta chain) has ten or more counts. Unique molecular identifiers were incorporated during preparation of the TCRbeta library. MiXCR, applied by TCRdb to the PCR reads, yields one record per CDR3 protein. The table includes about half a million distinct CDR3 sequences, about 12% detected once. Trimming took 4 bases from V and 0 from J, leaving 8 bases between them. CDR1 SGHRS and CDR2 YFSETQ come from the germline V gene. CDR3 length: 14 residues. This record belongs to a study of T-cell reconstitution after alpha-beta-depleted transplantation in children. The sample here was PBMCs from the stem cell graft donor, taken from the stem cell graft. The chain is built from TRBV5-1 and TRBJ1-3; D unresolved. The source is a human donor who donated a stem cell graft to a child with combined immunodeficiency. The CDR3 sequence is CASSPDNSGNTIYF. The CDR3 bases are TGCGCCAGCAGCCCCGATAACTCTGGAAACACCATATATTTT. The variable domain in full, with the rest retrieved from reference TRBV5-1 and TRBJ1-3, is KAGVTQTPRYLIKTRGQQVTLSCSPISGHRSVSWYQQTPGQGLQFLFEYFSETQRNKGNFPGRFSGRQFSNSRSEMNVSTLELGDSALYLCASSPDNSGNTIYFGEGSWLTVV.